A selection of T cell receptor beta chains follows, all from one sample in a study of T cell changes during pregnancy in multiple sclerosis. The assay was immunoSEQ multiplex PCR, and TCRdb's table has in-frame clones only and misses some. In the table there are tens of thousands of clones, approximately 91% of which are singletons. The specimen sequenced was PBMCs (not recorded whether the cells were cultured). The receptors were sampled from a female donor with multiple sclerosis, enrolled in a pregnancy study. The CDR3 runs from the conserved cysteine through the conserved F or W. The order of the fields is J gene, D gene, V gene, clone size, CDR3 protein, CDR3 DNA. A D gene is named only where the DNA matches it firmly. Clone sizes are given selectively: once, few, many, or a class where the clone is expanded.

>TRBJ1-4|-|TRBV5-4|-
CASSLVTNEKLFF
TGTGCCAGCAGCTTGGTAACTAATGAAAAACTGTTTTTT
>TRBJ2-7|-|TRBV4-1|once
CASSQVEGLDYEQYF
TGCGCCAGCAGCCAAGTAGAGGGGCTAGACTACGAGCAGTACTTC
>TRBJ2-4|-|TRBV18|once
CASSPRGEGAKNIQYF
TGTGCCAGCTCACCACGGGGTGAAGGGGCCAAAAACATTCAGTACTTC
>TRBJ1-3|-|TRBV30|-
CAGGKWGTSGNTIYF
TGTGCCGGGGGGAAATGGGGAACCTCTGGAAACACCATATATTTT
>TRBJ2-2|TRBD2|TRBV5-1|-
CASSLAGGDTGELFF
TGCGCCAGCAGCTTGGCGGGAGGGGACACCGGGGAGCTGTTTTTT
>TRBJ2-3|-|TRBV19|-
CASSIRLTSTDTQYF
TGTGCCAGTAGTATACGGCTCACAAGCACAGATACGCAGTATTTT
>TRBJ2-6|TRBD2|TRBV9|-
CASSEKTSGTGANVLTF
TGTGCCAGCAGCGAGAAGACTAGCGGGACTGGGGCCAACGTCCTGACTTTC
>TRBJ1-4|-|TRBV12-2|once
CASRYHSGGGAGYEKLFF
TGTGCAAGTCGCTACCATTCGGGAGGAGGGGCAGGTTATGAAAAACTGTTTTTT
>TRBJ1-2|TRBD1|TRBV7-9|-
CASSLTGDGYTF
TGTGCCAGCAGCTTGACAGGGGATGGCTACACCTTC
>TRBJ2-1|-|TRBV6-5|-
CASSYFPGGDNEQFF
TGTGCCAGCAGTTACTTTCCCGGTGGGGACAATGAGCAGTTCTTC
>TRBJ1-1|-|TRBV14|-
CASSQASGNTEAFF
TGTGCCAGCAGCCAAGCGAGCGGGAACACTGAAGCTTTCTTT
>TRBJ2-3|TRBD2|TRBV14|-
CASGRTSDRTDTQYF
TGTGCCAGCGGGAGGACTAGCGATAGGACTGATACGCAGTATTTT
>TRBJ2-5|-|TRBV29-1|-
CSGNSGQETQYF
TGCAGCGGCAACAGTGGGCAAGAGACCCAGTACTTC
>TRBJ2-3|TRBD2|TRBV18|-
CASSPGGDTQYF
TGTGCCAGCTCCCCGGGAGGAGATACGCAGTATTTT
>TRBJ2-1|-|TRBV6-5|-
CASSYYQQLEGEQFF
TGTGCCAGCAGTTATTACCAACAACTAGAGGGTGAGCAGTTCTTC
>TRBJ1-2|-|TRBV5-1|once
CASSLGTAIYGYTF
TGCGCCAGCAGCTTGGGAACAGCAATATATGGCTACACCTTC